This T cell receptor beta chain was identified during a study of primary melanoma T cells and metastatic recurrence. Study overall: Samples were primary melanomas of stage T2 to T4.

The CDR3 covers 17 residues. Trimming shortened V by 3 bases and J by 1 base, and 17 bases separated the two germline ends. The V gene's germline CDR1 is SGHNT and CDR2 YENEEA. With respect to this clone: Its cognate antigen is unknown.

Measured with immunoSEQ multiplex PCR; TCRdb has only the in-frame clones, and not every one. In the table there are around 600 clones, around 72% of which are singletons. General observations from the study: T-cell fraction reportedly outperformed other histopathological variables added to thickness.

This chain uses TRBV11-3 with TRBJ2-3; D perhaps matches TRBD2 (5 bases). This TCR came from a human donor with melanoma. The source material was melanoma tumor tissue. CDR3 region: CASSFSRRRTGTDTQYF. The DNA for the CDR3 is TGTGCCAGCAGCTTTAGCCGCCGGCGGACTGGCACAGATACGCAGTATTTT.